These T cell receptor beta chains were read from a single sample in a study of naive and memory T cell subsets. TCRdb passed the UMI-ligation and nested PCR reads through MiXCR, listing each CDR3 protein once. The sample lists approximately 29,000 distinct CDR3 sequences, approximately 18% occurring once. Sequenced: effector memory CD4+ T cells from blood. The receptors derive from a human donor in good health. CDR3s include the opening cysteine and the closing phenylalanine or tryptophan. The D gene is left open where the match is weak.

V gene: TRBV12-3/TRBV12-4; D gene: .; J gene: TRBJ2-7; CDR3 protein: CASSPIMTGDEQYF
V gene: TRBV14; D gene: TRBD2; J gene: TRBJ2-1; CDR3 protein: CASSPGLAVGENNEQFF
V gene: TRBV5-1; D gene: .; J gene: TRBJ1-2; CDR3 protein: CASSAADTYGYTF
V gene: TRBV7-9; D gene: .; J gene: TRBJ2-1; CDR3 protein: CASSHTRDVGARNEQFF
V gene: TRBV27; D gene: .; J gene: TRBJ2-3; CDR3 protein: CASSAGVATDTQYF
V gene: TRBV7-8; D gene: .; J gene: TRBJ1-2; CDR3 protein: CASSLAAVSWGGNYGYTF
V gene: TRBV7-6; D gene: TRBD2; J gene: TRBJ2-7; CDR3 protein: CASSRTGTSGGIEQYF
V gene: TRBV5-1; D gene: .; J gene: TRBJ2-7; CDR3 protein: CASSLSASYEQYF
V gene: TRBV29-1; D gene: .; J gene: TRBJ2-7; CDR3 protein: CSVEERAFGHEQYF
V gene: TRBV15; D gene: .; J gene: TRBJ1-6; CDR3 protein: CATSRDEGSPLHF
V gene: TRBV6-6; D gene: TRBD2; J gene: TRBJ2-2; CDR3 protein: CASSGTSGRKNTGELFF
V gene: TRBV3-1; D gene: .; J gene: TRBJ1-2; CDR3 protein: CASSPAATEGYTF
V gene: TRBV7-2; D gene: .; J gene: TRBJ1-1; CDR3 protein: CASSPSRGGGRKAFF
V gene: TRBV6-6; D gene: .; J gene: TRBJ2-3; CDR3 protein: CATETGPDTQYF
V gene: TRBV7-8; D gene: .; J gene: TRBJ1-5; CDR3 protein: CASSLVGNSNQPQHF
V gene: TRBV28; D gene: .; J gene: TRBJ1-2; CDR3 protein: CASSPRMQNNGYTF
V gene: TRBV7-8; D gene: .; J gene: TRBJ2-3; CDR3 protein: CASSLRRSTDTQYF
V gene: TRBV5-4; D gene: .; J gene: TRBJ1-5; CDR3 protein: CASSQDRGDQPQHF
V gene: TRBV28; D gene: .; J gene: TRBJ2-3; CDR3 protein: CAIGTYQYF
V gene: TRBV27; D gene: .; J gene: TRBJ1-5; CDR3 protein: CASSFGAGARIQPQHF
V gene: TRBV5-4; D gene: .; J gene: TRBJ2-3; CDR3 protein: CASSSKGFSDTQYF
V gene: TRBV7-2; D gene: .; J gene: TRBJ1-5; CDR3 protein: CASSLIKGQPQHF
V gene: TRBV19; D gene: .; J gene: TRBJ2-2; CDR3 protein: CATQSAGLLLGPGELFF
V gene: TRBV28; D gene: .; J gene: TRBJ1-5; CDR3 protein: CASRGGNSNQPQHF
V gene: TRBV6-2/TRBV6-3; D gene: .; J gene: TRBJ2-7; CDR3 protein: CASSYGGHYEQYF
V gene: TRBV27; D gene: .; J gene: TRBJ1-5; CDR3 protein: CASSSAWGLSNQPQHF
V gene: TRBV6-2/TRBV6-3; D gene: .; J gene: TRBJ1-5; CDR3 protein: CASSYFGYNQPQHF
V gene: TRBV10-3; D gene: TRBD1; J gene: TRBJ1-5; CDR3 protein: CAISRTGDNQPQHF
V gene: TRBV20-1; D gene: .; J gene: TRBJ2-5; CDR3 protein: CSAWARKETQYF
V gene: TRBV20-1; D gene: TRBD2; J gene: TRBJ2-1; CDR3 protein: CSARPSGNEQFF
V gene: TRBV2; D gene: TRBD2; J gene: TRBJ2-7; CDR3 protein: CASSLTSLTYEQYF
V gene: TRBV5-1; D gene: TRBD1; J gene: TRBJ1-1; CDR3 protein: CASSLYASRGRNTEAFF
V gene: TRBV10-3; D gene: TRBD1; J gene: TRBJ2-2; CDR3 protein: CAISAGQGAGELFF